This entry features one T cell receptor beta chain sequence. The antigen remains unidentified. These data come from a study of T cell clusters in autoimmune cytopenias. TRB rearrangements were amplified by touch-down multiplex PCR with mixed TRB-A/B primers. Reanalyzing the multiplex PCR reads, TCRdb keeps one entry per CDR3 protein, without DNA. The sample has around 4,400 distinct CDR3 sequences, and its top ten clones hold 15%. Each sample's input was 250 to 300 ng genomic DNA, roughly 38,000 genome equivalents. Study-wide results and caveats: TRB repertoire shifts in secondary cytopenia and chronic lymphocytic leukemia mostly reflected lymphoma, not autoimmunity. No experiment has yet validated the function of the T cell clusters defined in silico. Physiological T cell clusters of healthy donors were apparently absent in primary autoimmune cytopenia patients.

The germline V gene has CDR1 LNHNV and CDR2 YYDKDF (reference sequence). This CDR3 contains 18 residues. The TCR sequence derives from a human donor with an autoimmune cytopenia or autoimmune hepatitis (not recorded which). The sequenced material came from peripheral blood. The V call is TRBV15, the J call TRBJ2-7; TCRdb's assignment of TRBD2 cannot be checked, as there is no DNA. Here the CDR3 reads CATSRDHPAGLADYEQYF.